These 3 T cell receptor delta chains were all obtained from the same sample, sequenced in a study of gamma-delta chains in newborns, infants, children (dated by TCRdb to about 2019). Data came from an Illumina MiSeq. TCRdb reran clone calling on the public reads with CATT; rows sharing one DNA sequence were then combined. This sample is represented by about 1,100 delta-chain clones; 7.1% of them were singletons. The ten biggest clones cover about 26% of the sample. Material for sequencing was blood. These receptors came from a child who was a newborn, infant or young child, either healthy, febrile or measles-vaccinated (not recorded which).

By share, this clone counts as large. This sample also contains other DNA sequences that code for the same CDR3. This chain uses TRDV2 with TRDJ2; D remains ambiguous. The CDR3 sequence is 15 residues long. Germline lookup yields CDR1 GEAIGNYY and CDR2 EKD. V lost 0 bases to trimming and J lost 3 bases, with 10 bases between them. DNA for the CDR3: TGTGCCTGTGACACCGTCGGGGCCGTGACAGCACAACTCTTCTTT. It codes for CACDTVGAVTAQLFF.

Of note for this clone: Since a far larger clone is one base different, this is likely a read error. The same CDR3 also results from other DNA sequences found in this sample. This sequence joins TRDV2 and TRDJ2; D possibly matches TRDD2 or TRDD3 (6 bases each). The germline gives CDR1 GEAIGNYY, CDR2 EKD. The CDR3 spans 15 residues. V was clipped by 2 bases and J by 8 bases, with 17 bases between them. The CDR3 loop reads CACDMMGGPTAQLFF. Here the CDR3 DNA reads TGTGCCTGTGACATGATGGGGGGTCCTACGGCACAACTCTTCTTT.

Sample share makes this clone large. In the same sample, other DNA sequences code for this CDR3. The chain is built from TRDV2 and TRDJ3; TRDD3 matches 10 bases. The CDR3 is made up of 17 amino acids. With V trimmed by 0 bases and J by 5 bases, 3 bases remained unmatched. Germline CDR1 and CDR2: GEAIGNYY and EKD. CDR3 protein: CACDTLGDTRDTRQMFF. CDR3 bases: TGTGCCTGTGACACCTTGGGGGATACCCGGGACACCCGACAGATGTTTTTC.